This TCR beta chain stems from a study of blood T cell repertoires in COVID-19. The germline V gene has CDR1 MNHEY and CDR2 SVGAGI. V was pared by 6 bases and J by 4 bases, with 12 bases between. The CDR3 is 13 amino acids. The repertoire was sequenced with immunoSEQ multiplex PCR; TCRdb's copy has only in-frame clones and lacks some. The profile shows approximately 110,000 clones, 86% of them singletons. This TCR was sampled from a human donor in a cohort sampled during active COVID-19. Source material: peripheral blood. The V gene is TRBV6-5, the J gene TRBJ1-2; no clear D gene. The CDR3 region has the DNA TGTGCCAGCAGCTTTCTTAGCGGCTATGGCTACACCTTC. Amino acids: CASSFLSGYGYTF.